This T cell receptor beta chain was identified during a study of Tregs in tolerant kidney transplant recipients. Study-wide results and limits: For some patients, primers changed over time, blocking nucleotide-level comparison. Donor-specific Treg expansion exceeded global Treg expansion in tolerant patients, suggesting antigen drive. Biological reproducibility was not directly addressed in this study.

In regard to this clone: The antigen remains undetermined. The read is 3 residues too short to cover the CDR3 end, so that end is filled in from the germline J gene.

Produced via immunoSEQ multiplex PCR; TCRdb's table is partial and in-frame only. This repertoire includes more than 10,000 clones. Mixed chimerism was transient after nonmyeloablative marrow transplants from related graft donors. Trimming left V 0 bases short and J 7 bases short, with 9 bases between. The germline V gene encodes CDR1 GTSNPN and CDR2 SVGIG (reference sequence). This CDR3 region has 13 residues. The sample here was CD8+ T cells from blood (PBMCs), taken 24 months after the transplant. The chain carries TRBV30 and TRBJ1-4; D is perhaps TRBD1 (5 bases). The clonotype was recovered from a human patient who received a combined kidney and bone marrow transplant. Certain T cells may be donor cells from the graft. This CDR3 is CAWSVRGVEKLFF. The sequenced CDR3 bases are TGTGCCTGGAGTGTACGAGGGGTTGAAAAA. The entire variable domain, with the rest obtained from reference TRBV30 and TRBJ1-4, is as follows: SQTIHQWPATLVQPVGSPLSLECTVEGTSNPNLYWYRQAAGRGLQLLFYSVGIGQISSEVPQNLSASRPQDRQFILSSKKLLLSDSGFYLCAWSVRGVEKLFFGSGTQLSVL.